The clone carrying this T cell receptor beta chain was observed a few times. CDR3 size: 16 residues. V dropped 6 bases and J dropped 5 bases, with 20 bases sitting between them. Looked up from germline, CDR1 is MNHEY and CDR2 is SVGAGI. TCRdb redid the calling of the RT-PCR reads with MiXCR, one entry per CDR3 protein. The data show hundreds of thousands of distinct CDR3 sequences, roughly 8.2% seen once. The record originates from a study of response to subunit inactivated influenza vaccine. The rearrangement links TRBV6-5 to TRBJ2-4; D gene ambiguous. The starting material was PBMCs from blood, obtained around 25 months after vaccination. The receptor was derived from a man between 50 and 75 years old who received an inactivated influenza vaccine. The CDR3 nucleotides are TGTGCCAGCAGGACTCGCTGGCCCGACACCCAAAACATTCAGTACTTC. Translating it yields CASRTRWPDTQNIQYF.